What follows describes a single T cell receptor (beta chain). The antigen is unknown. This entry belongs to a study of graft-versus-host responses after intestinal transplantation. At the level of the study: Each of the recipients got a multivisceral, liver-intestinal, or isolated intestinal transplant. The recipients all started with anti-thymocyte globulin induction and then took tacrolimus and steroids for around 3 years.

The study, taken as a whole, reports: GvH clone levels peaked in circulation, and this peak was associated with early post-transplant HvG declines. Allografts from individuals with graft-donor T cell macrochimerism displayed high graft-versus-host to host-versus-graft clonal ratios.

CDR1 and CDR2 from the germline V gene are SGHVS and FNYEAQ. The CDR3 sequence is 19 residues long. Trimming pared 3 bases from V and 2 bases from J, leaving 22 bases between. The protocol was immunoSEQ multiplex PCR, while the TCRdb copy is restricted to in-frame clones and leaves out a portion. Of some 90,000 clones listed, about 90% are singletons. This receptor was identified in a human donor who received an intestinal transplant. The gene calls are TRBV7-6 and TRBJ2-2, with a weak D call TRBD2 (6 bases). The sample in question was unstimulated CD8+ T cells sorted from spleen or lymph node cells, obtained before intestinal transplant. CDR3 coding DNA: TGTGCCAGCAGCTTGGAGGGACTCACCAACGCGATCAACACCGGGGAGCTGTTTTTT. Protein sequence: CASSLEGLTNAINTGELFF.